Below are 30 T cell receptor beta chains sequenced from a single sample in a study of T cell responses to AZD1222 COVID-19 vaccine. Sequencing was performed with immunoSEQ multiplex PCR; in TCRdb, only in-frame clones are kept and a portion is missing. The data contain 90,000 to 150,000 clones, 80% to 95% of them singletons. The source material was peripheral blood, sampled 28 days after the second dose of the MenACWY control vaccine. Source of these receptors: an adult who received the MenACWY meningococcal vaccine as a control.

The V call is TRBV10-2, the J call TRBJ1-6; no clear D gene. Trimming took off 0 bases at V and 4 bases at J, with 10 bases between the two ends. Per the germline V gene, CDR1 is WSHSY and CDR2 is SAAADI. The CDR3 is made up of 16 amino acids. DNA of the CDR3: TGCGCCAGCAGTGAGTCGGGGTATGGGTATAATTCACCCCTCCACTTT. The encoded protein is CASSESGYGYNSPLHF.

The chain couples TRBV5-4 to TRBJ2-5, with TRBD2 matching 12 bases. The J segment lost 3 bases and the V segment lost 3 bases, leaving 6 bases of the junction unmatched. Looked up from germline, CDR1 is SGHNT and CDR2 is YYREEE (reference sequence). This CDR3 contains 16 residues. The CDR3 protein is CASSSRTSGDEETQYF. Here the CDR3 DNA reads TGTGCCAGCAGCTCAAGGACTAGCGGGGATGAAGAGACCCAGTACTTC.

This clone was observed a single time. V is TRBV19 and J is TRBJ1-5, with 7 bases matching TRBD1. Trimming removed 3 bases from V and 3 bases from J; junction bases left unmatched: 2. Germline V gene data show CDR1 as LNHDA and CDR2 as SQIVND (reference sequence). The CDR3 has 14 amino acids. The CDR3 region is CASSIGQVNQPQHF. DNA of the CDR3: TGTGCCAGTAGTATTGGACAGGTCAATCAGCCCCAGCATTTT. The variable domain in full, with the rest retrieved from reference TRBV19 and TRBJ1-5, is DGGITQSPKYLFRKEGQNVTLSCEQNLNHDAMYWYRQDPGQGLRLIYYSQIVNDFQKGDIAEGYSVSREKKESFPLTVTSAQKNPTAFYLCASSIGQVNQPQHFGDGTRLSIL.

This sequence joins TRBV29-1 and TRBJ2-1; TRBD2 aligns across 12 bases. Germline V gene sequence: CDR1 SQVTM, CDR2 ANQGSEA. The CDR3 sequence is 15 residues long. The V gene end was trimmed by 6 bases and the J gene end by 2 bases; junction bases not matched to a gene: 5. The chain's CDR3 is CSVRTSGTPYNEQFF. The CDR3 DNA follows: TGCAGCGTAAGGACTAGCGGGACCCCCTACAATGAGCAGTTCTTC.

For the CDR3, the DNA is TGTGCCAGCAGTTTCCAGACAGGAGCCTACGAGCAGTACTTC. This sequence encodes CASSFQTGAYEQYF. The rearrangement joins TRBV28 to TRBJ2-7; weak D call: TRBD1 (6 bases). This CDR3 has 14 residues. Trimming took 3 bases from V and 2 from J, leaving 11 bases between them. Germline V gene sequence: CDR1 MDHEN, CDR2 SYDVKM.

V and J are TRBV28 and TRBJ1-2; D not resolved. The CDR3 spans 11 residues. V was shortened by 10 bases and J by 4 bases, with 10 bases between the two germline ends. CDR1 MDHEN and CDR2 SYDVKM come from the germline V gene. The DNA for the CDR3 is TGTGCCACCCGTAGGAGCTATGGCTACACCTTC. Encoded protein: CATRRSYGYTF.

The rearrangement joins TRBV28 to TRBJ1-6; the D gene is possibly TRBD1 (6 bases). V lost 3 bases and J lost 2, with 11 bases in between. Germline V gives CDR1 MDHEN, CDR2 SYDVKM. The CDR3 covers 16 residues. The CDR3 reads CASSFQQGPYNSPLHF. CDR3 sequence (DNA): TGTGCCAGCAGTTTTCAGCAGGGGCCCTATAATTCACCCCTCCACTTT. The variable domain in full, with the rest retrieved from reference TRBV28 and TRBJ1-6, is DVKVTQSSRYLVKRTGEKVFLECVQDMDHENMFWYRQDPGLGLRLIYFSYDVKMKEKGDIPEGYSVSREKKERFSLILESASTNQTSMYLCASSFQQGPYNSPLHFGNGTRLTVT.

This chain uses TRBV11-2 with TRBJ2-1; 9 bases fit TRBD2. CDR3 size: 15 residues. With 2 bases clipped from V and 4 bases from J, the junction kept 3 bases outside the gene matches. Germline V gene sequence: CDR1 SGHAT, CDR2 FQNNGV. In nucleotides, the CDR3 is TGTGCCAGCAGCTTAAGGACTAGCGTGTACAATGAGCAGTTCTTC. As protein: CASSLRTSVYNEQFF.

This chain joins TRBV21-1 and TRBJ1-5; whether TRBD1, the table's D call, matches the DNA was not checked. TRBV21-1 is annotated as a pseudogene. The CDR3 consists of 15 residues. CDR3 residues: CASSKVDGGCQPQHF. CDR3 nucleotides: TGTGCCAGCAGCAAAGTTGATGGTGGCTGTCAGCCCCAGCATTTT.

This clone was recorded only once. This CDR3 is CASYLRGMRYEQYF. The CDR3 DNA reads as TGTGCCAGCTACCTGCGGGGGATGAGGTACGAGCAGTACTTC. The chain couples TRBV25-1 to TRBJ2-7, with 7 bases aligning to TRBD2. Germline V gives CDR1 MGHDK, CDR2 SYGVNS. The CDR3 loop spans 14 amino acids. J gave up 4 bases and V 8 bases, and 11 bases lay outside the gene matches.

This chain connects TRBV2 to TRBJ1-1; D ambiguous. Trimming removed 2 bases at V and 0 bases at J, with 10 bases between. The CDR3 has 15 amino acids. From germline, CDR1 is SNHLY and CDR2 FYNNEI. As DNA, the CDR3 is TGTGCCAGCAGTGAACGACCCGCGGTGAACACTGAAGCTTTCTTT. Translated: CASSERPAVNTEAFF.

The DNA for the CDR3 is TGTGCCAGTAGGAGACAGAATGAGCAGTTCTTC. This encodes CASRRQNEQFF. The chain carries TRBV19 and TRBJ2-1; possibly TRBD1 for D (5 bases). The CDR3 is 11 residues long. V lost 6 bases, J lost 7 bases, and 7 bases lay in between. Germline CDR1 and CDR2: LNHDA and SQIVND (reference sequence).

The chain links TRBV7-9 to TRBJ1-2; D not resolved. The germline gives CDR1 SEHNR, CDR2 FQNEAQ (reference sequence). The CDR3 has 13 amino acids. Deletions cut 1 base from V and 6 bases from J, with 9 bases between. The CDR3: CASSLEPLDGYTF. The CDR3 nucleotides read TGTGCCAGCAGCTTAGAACCGTTGGATGGCTACACCTTC.

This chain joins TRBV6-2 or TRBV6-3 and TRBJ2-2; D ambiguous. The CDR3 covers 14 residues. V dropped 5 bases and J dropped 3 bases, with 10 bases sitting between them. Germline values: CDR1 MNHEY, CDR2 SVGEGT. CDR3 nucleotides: TGTGCCAGCAGTCATAACACCGACACCGGGGAGCTGTTTTTT. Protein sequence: CASSHNTDTGELFF.

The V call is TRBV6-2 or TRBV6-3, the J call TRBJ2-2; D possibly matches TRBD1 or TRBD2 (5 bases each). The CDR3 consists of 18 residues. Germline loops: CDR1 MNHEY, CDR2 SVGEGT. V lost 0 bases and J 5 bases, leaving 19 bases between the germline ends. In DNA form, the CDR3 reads TGTGCCAGCAGTTACTCTGGGGACCGCGTTCGAAATACCGGGGAGCTGTTTTTT. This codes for CASSYSGDRVRNTGELFF.

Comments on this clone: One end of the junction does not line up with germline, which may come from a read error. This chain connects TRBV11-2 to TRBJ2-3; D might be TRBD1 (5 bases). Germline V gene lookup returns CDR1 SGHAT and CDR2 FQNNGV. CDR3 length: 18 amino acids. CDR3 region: CASSPQLGQGDLLRAALF. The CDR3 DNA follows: TGTGCCAGCAGCCCGCAATTGGGGCAGGGCGACCTATTAAGAGCAGCCCTTTTT.

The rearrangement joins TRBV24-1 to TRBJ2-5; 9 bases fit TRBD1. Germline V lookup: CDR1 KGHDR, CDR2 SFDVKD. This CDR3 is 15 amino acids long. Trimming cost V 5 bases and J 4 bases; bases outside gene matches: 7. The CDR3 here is CATSGWDREGETQYF. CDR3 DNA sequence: TGTGCCACCAGTGGTTGGGACAGGGAGGGAGAGACCCAGTACTTC.

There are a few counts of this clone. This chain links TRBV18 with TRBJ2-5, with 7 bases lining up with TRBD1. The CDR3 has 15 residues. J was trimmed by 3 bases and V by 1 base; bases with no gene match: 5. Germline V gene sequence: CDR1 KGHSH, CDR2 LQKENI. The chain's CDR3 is CASSPRTGAEETQYF. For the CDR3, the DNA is TGTGCCAGCTCACCACGTACAGGGGCCGAAGAGACCCAGTACTTC. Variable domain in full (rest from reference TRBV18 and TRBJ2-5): NAGVMQNPRHLVRRRGQEARLRCSPMKGHSHVYWYRQLPEEGLKFMVYLQKENIIDESGMPKERFSAEFPKEGPSILRIQQVVRGDSAAYFCASSPRTGAEETQYFGPGTRLLVL.

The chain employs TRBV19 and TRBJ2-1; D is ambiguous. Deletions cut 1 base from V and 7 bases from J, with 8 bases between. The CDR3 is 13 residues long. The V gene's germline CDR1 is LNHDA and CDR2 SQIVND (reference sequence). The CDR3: CASSIVSLNEQFF. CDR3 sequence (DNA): TGTGCCAGTAGTATAGTGTCGCTGAATGAGCAGTTCTTC.

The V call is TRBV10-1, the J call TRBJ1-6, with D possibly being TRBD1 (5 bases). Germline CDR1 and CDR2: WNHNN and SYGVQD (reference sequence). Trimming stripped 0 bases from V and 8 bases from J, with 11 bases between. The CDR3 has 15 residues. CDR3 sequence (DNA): TGCGCCAGCAGTGAGTCTCCGGGGACCTATTCACCCCTCCACTTT. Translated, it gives CASSESPGTYSPLHF.

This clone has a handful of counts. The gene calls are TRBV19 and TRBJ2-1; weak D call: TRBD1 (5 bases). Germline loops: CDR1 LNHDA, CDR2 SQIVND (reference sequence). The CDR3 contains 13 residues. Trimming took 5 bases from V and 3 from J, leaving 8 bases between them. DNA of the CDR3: TGTGCCAGTAGTTTCGACAGCTACAATGAGCAGTTCTTC. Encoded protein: CASSFDSYNEQFF.

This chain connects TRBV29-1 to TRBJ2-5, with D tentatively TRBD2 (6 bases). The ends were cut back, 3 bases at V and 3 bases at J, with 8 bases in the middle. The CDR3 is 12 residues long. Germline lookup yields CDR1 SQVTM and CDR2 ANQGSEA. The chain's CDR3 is CSVDGGEETQYF. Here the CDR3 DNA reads TGCAGCGTTGACGGAGGGGAAGAGACCCAGTACTTC.

The CDR3 sequence: CASSREGTGTYEQYV. The CDR3 bases are TGTGCCAGCAGTAGAGAAGGGACAGGAACCTACGAGCAGTACGTC. The rearrangement links TRBV2 to TRBJ2-7; 8 positions agree with TRBD1. Germline V gene sequence: CDR1 SNHLY, CDR2 FYNNEI. The CDR3 spans 15 residues. Germline trimming cut 5 bases from V and 2 bases from J; bases unmatched to any gene: 8.

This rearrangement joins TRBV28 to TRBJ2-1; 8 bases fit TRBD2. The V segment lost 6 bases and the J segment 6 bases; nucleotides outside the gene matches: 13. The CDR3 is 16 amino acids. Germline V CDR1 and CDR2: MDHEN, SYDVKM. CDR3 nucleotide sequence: TGTGCCAGCAGCCCCCGAGCGGGAGTTACAGGCAATGAGCAGTTCTTC. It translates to CASSPRAGVTGNEQFF.

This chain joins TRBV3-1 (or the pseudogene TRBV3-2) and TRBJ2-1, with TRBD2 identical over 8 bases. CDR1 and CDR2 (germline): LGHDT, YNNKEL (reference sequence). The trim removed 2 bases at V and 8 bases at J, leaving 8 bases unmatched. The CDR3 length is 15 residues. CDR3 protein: CASSQSLAGWDEQFF. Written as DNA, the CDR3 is TGTGCCAGCAGCCAATCCTTAGCGGGATGGGATGAGCAGTTCTTC.

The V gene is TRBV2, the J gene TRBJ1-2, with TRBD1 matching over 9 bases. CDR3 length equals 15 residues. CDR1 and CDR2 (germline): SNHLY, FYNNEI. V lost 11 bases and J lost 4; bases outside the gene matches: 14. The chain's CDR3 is CASRDRERGRYGYTF. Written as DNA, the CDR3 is TGTGCCTCCCGGGACAGGGAGAGGGGACGCTATGGCTACACCTTC.

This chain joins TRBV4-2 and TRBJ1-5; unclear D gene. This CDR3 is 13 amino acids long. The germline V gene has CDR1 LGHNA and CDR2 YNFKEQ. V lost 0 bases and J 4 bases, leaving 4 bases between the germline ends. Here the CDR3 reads CASSQEVNQPQHF. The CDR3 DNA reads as TGTGCCAGCAGCCAAGAAGTAAATCAGCCCCAGCATTTT.

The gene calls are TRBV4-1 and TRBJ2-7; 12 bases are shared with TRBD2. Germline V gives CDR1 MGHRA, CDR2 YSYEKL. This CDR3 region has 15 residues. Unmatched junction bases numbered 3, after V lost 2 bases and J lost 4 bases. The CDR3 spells CASSQPLAGGYEQYF. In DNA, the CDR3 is TGCGCCAGCAGCCAACCACTAGCGGGGGGATACGAGCAGTACTTC.

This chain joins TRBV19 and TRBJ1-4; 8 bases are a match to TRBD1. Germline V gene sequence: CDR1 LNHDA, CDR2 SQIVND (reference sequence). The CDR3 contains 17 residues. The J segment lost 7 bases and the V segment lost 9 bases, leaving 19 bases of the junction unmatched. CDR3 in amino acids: CASSSSGQVLGGEKLFF. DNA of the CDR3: TGTGCCAGCTCAAGTTCGGGACAGGTCCTCGGGGGTGAAAAACTGTTTTTT.

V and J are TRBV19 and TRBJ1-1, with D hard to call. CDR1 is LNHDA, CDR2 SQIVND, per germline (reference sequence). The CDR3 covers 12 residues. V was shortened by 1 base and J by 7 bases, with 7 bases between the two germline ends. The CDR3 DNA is TGTGCCAGTAGTATAGGACGAATTGAAGCTTTCTTT. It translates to CASSIGRIEAFF. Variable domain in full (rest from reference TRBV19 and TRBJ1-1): DGGITQSPKYLFRKEGQNVTLSCEQNLNHDAMYWYRQDPGQGLRLIYYSQIVNDFQKGDIAEGYSVSREKKESFPLTVTSAQKNPTAFYLCASSIGRIEAFFGQGTRLTVV.